One sample yielded the 6 T cell receptor beta chains listed below, sequenced in a study of cytomegalovirus exposure and HLA in healthy donors. Use of 60 Vbeta and 13 Jbeta primers characterized the PCR. Data came from immunoSEQ multiplex PCR; TCRdb stores just in-frame clones and leaves some out. The table shows 100,000 to 150,000 clones, with 75% to 85% occurring only once. The sequencing input was PBMCs. The receptors shown here come from a female donor in good health and CMV-seropositive.

J is TRBJ1-5 and V is TRBV19; TRBD1 is a possible D gene (6 bases). Per germline, CDR1 LNHDA and CDR2 SQIVND (reference sequence). The CDR3 consists of 15 residues. The V and J ends lost 6 bases and 5 bases respectively, with 17 bases between them. The DNA of the CDR3 is TGTGCCAGTAGACTACAGGGTAACTCGGATCAGCCCCAGCATTTT. Translation: CASRLQGNSDQPQHF.

The J gene is TRBJ2-7, the V gene TRBV28; 9 nucleotides align to TRBD1. V trimming: 5 bases; J trimming: 6 bases; junction bases outside the gene matches: 11. Germline lookup yields CDR1 MDHEN and CDR2 SYDVKM. The CDR3 spans 15 residues. This CDR3 reads CASSLSGTGMREQYF. The CDR3 DNA follows: TGTGCCAGCAGTCTCTCCGGGACAGGGATGCGCGAGCAGTACTTC.

The rearrangement uses TRBV7-2 and TRBJ2-5; possibly TRBD2 for D (7 bases). Germline V gives CDR1 SGHTA, CDR2 FQGNSA. Trimming cost V 6 bases and J 5 bases, with 19 bases left between them. The CDR3 has 15 residues. The DNA of the CDR3 is TGTGCCAGCAGTCCCCGTGGGGGGGCAGGGGAGACCCAGTACTTC. Amino acid sequence: CASSPRGGAGETQYF.

The J gene is TRBJ1-4, the V gene TRBV5-1; TRBD1 matches 9 bases. There are 14 residues in the CDR3. From germline, CDR1 is SGHRS and CDR2 YFSETQ. Trimming took 3 bases from V and 8 from J; bases not matched to a gene: 5. The CDR3 loop is CASSSATGGEKLFF. DNA for the CDR3: TGCGCCAGCAGCTCGGCGACAGGGGGGGAAAAACTGTTTTTT.

V is TRBV10-1 and J is TRBJ2-2; D is ambiguous. V was cut by 4 bases and J by 4 bases, with 7 bases left in between. The germline gives CDR1 WNHNN, CDR2 SYGVQD (reference sequence). This CDR3 has 13 residues. The CDR3 DNA follows: TGCGCCAGCAGTGTAATGTTCACCGGGGAGCTGTTTTTT. Translation: CASSVMFTGELFF.

J is TRBJ1-5 and V is TRBV30, with TRBD1 identical over 9 bases. The CDR3 has 14 residues. V shed 2 bases, J shed 6 bases, and the junction held 5 bases outside the gene matches. In germline, CDR1 is GTSNPN, CDR2 SVGIG (reference sequence). The CDR3 region has the DNA TGTGCCTGGAGTAGAGGACAGGGGAGTCAGCCCCAGCATTTT. Residues: CAWSRGQGSQPQHF.